A selection of T cell receptor beta chains follows, all from one sample in a study of response to subunit inactivated influenza vaccine. One entry per CDR3 protein results from TCRdb running MiXCR on the RT-PCR reads. The sample includes more than 450,000 distinct CDR3 sequences, around 11% of them seen just once. Another study also made use of these data, one on T cells expressing NK-cell markers.

The sample was PBMCs from blood, taken on the day of vaccination. These TCRs come from a man in his fifties or sixties who received an inactivated influenza vaccine. CDR3s include the opening cysteine and the closing phenylalanine or tryptophan. The order of the fields is V gene, J gene, D gene, clone size, CDR3 DNA, CDR3 protein. The D gene is left open where the match is weak. Rows give clone size only sometimes, using once, few, many, or a class for an expanded clone.

V: TRBV7-3; J: TRBJ2-2; D: -; size: few; DNA: TGTGCCAGCAGCTTAAAGCATAACACCGGGGAGCTGTTTTTT; CDR3: CASSLKHNTGELFF
V: TRBV11-2; J: TRBJ2-7; D: -; size: -; DNA: TGTGCCAGCAGCTTAGTTTGGGATTATAGCGCGAGCTCCTACGAGCAGTACTTC; CDR3: CASSLVWDYSASSYEQYF
V: TRBV28; J: TRBJ2-7; D: -; size: few; DNA: TGTGCCAGCAGTCCCTCTGACAGGTTGGGGGAGCAGTACTTC; CDR3: CASSPSDRLGEQYF
V: TRBV4-3; J: TRBJ2-7; D: -; size: -; DNA: TGCGCCAGCAGCCAAGTGTGGGACGGCACCTACGAGCAGTACTTC; CDR3: CASSQVWDGTYEQYF
V: TRBV11-2; J: TRBJ2-5; D: -; size: many; DNA: TGTGCCAGCAGTAAATACCCGGGACGGACGTACCAAGAGACCCAGTACTTC; CDR3: CASSKYPGRTYQETQYF
V: TRBV28; J: TRBJ2-7; D: TRBD2; size: few; DNA: TGTGCCAGCAGTAAGCTAGCGGGCTCCTACGAGCAGTACTTC; CDR3: CASSKLAGSYEQYF
V: TRBV10-3; J: TRBJ2-5; D: -; size: few; DNA: TGTGCCATCAGTATGGGCAAACAAGAGACCCAGTACTTC; CDR3: CAISMGKQETQYF
V: TRBV30; J: TRBJ2-7; D: TRBD1; size: many; DNA: TGTGCCTGTAAGGGACAGGGGTTCTACGAGCAGTACTTC; CDR3: CACKGQGFYEQYF
V: TRBV7-2; J: TRBJ2-3; D: TRBD2; size: few; DNA: TGTGCCAGCAGCTTAAGGACCAGCGGGAGTGCAGATACGCAGTATTTT; CDR3: CASSLRTSGSADTQYF
V: TRBV6-1; J: TRBJ2-7; D: -; size: -; DNA: TGTGCCAGCGGTCTTCGGGTCTCCTACGAGCAGTACTTC; CDR3: CASGLRVSYEQYF
V: TRBV28; J: TRBJ2-1; D: TRBD2; size: few; DNA: TGTGCCAGCAGTTTGTTGCGGGAGGGAATCAATGAGCAGTTCTTC; CDR3: CASSLLREGINEQFF
V: TRBV29-1; J: TRBJ2-7; D: -; size: many; DNA: TGCAGCGTTGGCGGGAATCTGGGCGAGCAGTACTTC; CDR3: CSVGGNLGEQYF
V: TRBV6-2/TRBV6-3; J: TRBJ2-1; D: -; size: few; DNA: TGTGCCAGCAGTCCCCAGGTTTGGGGTGAGCAGTTCTTC; CDR3: CASSPQVWGEQFF
V: TRBV29-1; J: TRBJ2-1; D: -; size: few; DNA: TGCAGCGTTGGACGACAAGTCCTCAATGAGCAGTTCTTC; CDR3: CSVGRQVLNEQFF
V: TRBV5-4; J: TRBJ2-7; D: -; size: few; DNA: TGTGCCAGCAGCTTGCTCAGTGGCAGGGACTACGAGCAGTACTTC; CDR3: CASSLLSGRDYEQYF
V: TRBV6-6; J: TRBJ1-3; D: -; size: few; DNA: TGTGCCAGCAGTCGGGACGGAGGAAACACCATATATTTT; CDR3: CASSRDGGNTIYF
V: TRBV20-1; J: TRBJ1-2; D: -; size: -; DNA: TGCAGTTCTCTCAGGGCGGGCTATGGCTACACCTTC; CDR3: CSSLRAGYGYTF
V: TRBV9; J: TRBJ2-7; D: -; size: -; DNA: TGTGCCAGCAGCGTAGGCGGGGACGGCTACGAGCAGTACTTC; CDR3: CASSVGGDGYEQYF
V: TRBV12-3/TRBV12-4; J: TRBJ1-3; D: -; size: -; DNA: TGTGCCAGCAGTCAACAGGTGATCTCTGGAAACACCATATATTTT; CDR3: CASSQQVISGNTIYF
V: TRBV29-1; J: TRBJ2-7; D: TRBD1; size: few; DNA: TGCAGCGCAGGACAGGGAATCTCCTACGAGCAGTACTTC; CDR3: CSAGQGISYEQYF
V: TRBV9; J: TRBJ2-1; D: -; size: few; DNA: TGTGCCAGCAGCGTAGCTCAAGGACTGGGGTACAATGAGCAGTTCTTC; CDR3: CASSVAQGLGYNEQFF
V: TRBV28; J: TRBJ1-1; D: -; size: -; DNA: TGTGCCAGCGTGAATTTGAACACTGAAGCTTTCTTT; CDR3: CASVNLNTEAFF
V: TRBV27; J: TRBJ2-3; D: -; size: -; DNA: TGTGCCAGCAGTTTAGAGGGCAGACTCACAGATACGCAGTATTTT; CDR3: CASSLEGRLTDTQYF
V: TRBV12-3/TRBV12-4; J: TRBJ1-2; D: -; size: -; DNA: TGTGCCAGCAGTTTATTTTCAGAAGACTATGGCTACACCTTC; CDR3: CASSLFSEDYGYTF
V: TRBV3-1; J: TRBJ2-7; D: -; size: many; DNA: TGTGCCAGCAGCCCGGCGGTAAATACCGAGCAGTACTTC; CDR3: CASSPAVNTEQYF
V: TRBV5-1; J: TRBJ2-1; D: TRBD1; size: -; DNA: TGCGCCAGCAGCGGACAGGGGGCAGGTTTTGATGATCAGTTCTTC; CDR3: CASSGQGAGFDDQFF
V: TRBV6-5; J: TRBJ2-7; D: -; size: many; DNA: TGTGCCAGCAGTTACTCGATGCTCTCAGGGAGCGGCGAGCAGTACTTC; CDR3: CASSYSMLSGSGEQYF
V: TRBV14; J: TRBJ2-3; D: TRBD2; size: few; DNA: TGTGCCAGCAGCCATCTGCTAGCGGGAGGCACAGATACGCAGTATTTT; CDR3: CASSHLLAGGTDTQYF
V: TRBV5-6; J: TRBJ2-1; D: -; size: few; DNA: TGTGCCAGCAGGGGAACAGGGCGTTACAATGAGCAGTTCTTC; CDR3: CASRGTGRYNEQFF
V: TRBV7-9; J: TRBJ2-7; D: TRBD1; size: few; DNA: TGTGCCAGCAGCTTCCAGGGGGCTGGGGAGCAGTACTTC; CDR3: CASSFQGAGEQYF
V: TRBV9; J: TRBJ1-6; D: -; size: -; DNA: TGTGCCAGCAGCTTCGAAACAGGGAGCTCCTATAATTCACCCCTCCACTTT; CDR3: CASSFETGSSYNSPLHF
V: TRBV14; J: TRBJ2-1; D: -; size: many; DNA: TGTGCCAGCAGCCGCCGAGGCAATGAGCAGTTCTTC; CDR3: CASSRRGNEQFF
V: TRBV28; J: TRBJ1-1; D: -; size: many; DNA: TGTGCCAGCAGCAAGACACTCATGAGTACTGAAGCTTTCTTT; CDR3: CASSKTLMSTEAFF
V: TRBV5-1; J: TRBJ1-6; D: TRBD1; size: -; DNA: TGCGCCAGCAGCTGGACAGGGACTTCACCCCTCCACTTT; CDR3: CASSWTGTSPLHF
V: TRBV20-1; J: TRBJ2-7; D: TRBD1; size: -; DNA: TGCAGTGCGGCTGCTCCAGGGACAGCTAACTACGAGCAGTACTTC; CDR3: CSAAAPGTANYEQYF
V: TRBV7-9; J: TRBJ2-5; D: -; size: many; DNA: TGTGCCAGCAGCACGGGGTCGGGAGAGACCCAGTACTTC; CDR3: CASSTGSGETQYF